A selection of T cell receptor beta chains follows, all from one sample in a study of blood T cell repertoires in COVID-19. The repertoire was sequenced with immunoSEQ multiplex PCR; TCRdb's copy has only in-frame clones and lacks some. This sample has around 150,000 clones, with roughly 87% found just once. The material sequenced was peripheral blood. Receptor source: a woman aged 60-75 years with active or convalescent COVID-19. The CDR3 runs from the conserved cysteine through the conserved F or W. A D gene is named only where the DNA matches it firmly. Not every row has a clone size; where given, it reads once, few, many or a size class.

V gene	clone size	D gene	J gene	CDR3 length	CDR3 DNA	CDR3 protein
TRBV19	NA	NA	TRBJ2-6	15	TGTGCCAGTAGTCCACAGGGTTCTGGGGCCAACGTCCTGACTTTC	CASSPQGSGANVLTF
TRBV6-5	NA	NA	TRBJ1-6	16	TGTGCCAGCAGTTACTCGGCCCAGGGTTATAATTCACCCCTCCACTTT	CASSYSAQGYNSPLHF
TRBV25-1	NA	TRBD1	TRBJ1-2	13	TGTGCCAGCAGTGAAACGACAGGGATTGGCTACACCTTC	CASSETTGIGYTF
TRBV5-1	NA	TRBD2	TRBJ2-2	14	TGCGCCACAACTAGCGGGGGGGACACCGGGGAGCTGTTTTTT	CATTSGGDTGELFF
TRBV19	NA	TRBD1	TRBJ1-5	16	TGTGCCAGTAGTAGACTACAGGGGACTAGCAATCAGCCCCAGCATTTT	CASSRLQGTSNQPQHF
TRBV18	once	NA	TRBJ2-1	16	TGTGCCAGCTCACCAGGAGCCACGAGCTCCTACAATGAGCAGTTCTTC	CASSPGATSSYNEQFF
TRBV10-3	NA	TRBD1	TRBJ2-5	14	TGTGCCACCAGACAGGGGGCCGGGGCAGAGACCCAGTACTTC	CATRQGAGAETQYF
TRBV7-8	NA	TRBD1	TRBJ1-4	15	TGTGCCAGCAGCCCCAGGGGGATGAGAGATGAAAAACTGTTTTTT	CASSPRGMRDEKLFF
TRBV7-2	NA	TRBD1	TRBJ1-6	15	TGTGCCAGCAGCTTAAGGCAGGGGGCTTCTTCACCCCTCCACTTT	CASSLRQGASSPLHF
TRBV4-1	NA	NA	TRBJ2-5	15	TGCGCCAGCAGCCATAGAGGACAGCCTCAAGAGACCCAGTACTTC	CASSHRGQPQETQYF